A single T cell receptor (beta chain) is shown here with its context. Its antigen is unknown. This specimen belongs to a study of T cell responses to AZD1222 COVID-19 vaccine. General observations from the study: Samples come after the peak T cell response, not at day 14. Vaccine-related CD4 TCRs covered spike, predominating at 160-218 and 743-854.

The V gene's germline CDR1 is WSHSY and CDR2 SAAADI. V was cut by 6 bases and J by 8 bases, with 16 bases left in between. This CDR3 region has 13 residues. Sequenced by immunoSEQ multiplex PCR; TCRdb stores in-frame clones only, minus some. The sample yields approximately 67,000 clones, around 86% seen once. Sequenced here: peripheral blood, sampled on day 0 of AZD1222 vaccination. The TCR sequence derives from an adult in good health. The J gene is TRBJ1-2, the V gene TRBV10-2; D is undetermined. CDR3 region: CASSPLSWEGYTF. CDR3 coding DNA: TGCGCCAGCAGCCCATTGTCTTGGGAAGGCTACACCTTC.